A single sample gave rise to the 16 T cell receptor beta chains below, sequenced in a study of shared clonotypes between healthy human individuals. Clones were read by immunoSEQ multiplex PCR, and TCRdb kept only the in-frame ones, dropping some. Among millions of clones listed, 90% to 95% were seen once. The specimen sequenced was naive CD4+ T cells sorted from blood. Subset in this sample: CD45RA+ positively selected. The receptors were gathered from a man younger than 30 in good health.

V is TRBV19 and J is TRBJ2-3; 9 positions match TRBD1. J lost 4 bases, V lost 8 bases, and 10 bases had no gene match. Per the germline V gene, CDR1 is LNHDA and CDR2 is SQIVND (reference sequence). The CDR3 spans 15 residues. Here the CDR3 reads CASRPGQGISDTQYF. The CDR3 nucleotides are TGTGCCAGTCGGCCGGGACAGGGAATCTCAGATACGCAGTATTTT. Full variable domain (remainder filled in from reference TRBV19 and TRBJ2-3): DGGITQSPKYLFRKEGQNVTLSCEQNLNHDAMYWYRQDPGQGLRLIYYSQIVNDFQKGDIAEGYSVSREKKESFPLTVTSAQKNPTAFYLCASRPGQGISDTQYFGPGTRLTVL.

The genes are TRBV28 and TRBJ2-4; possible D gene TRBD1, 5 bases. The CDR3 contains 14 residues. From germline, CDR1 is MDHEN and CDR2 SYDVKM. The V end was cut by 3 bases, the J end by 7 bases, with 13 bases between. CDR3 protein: CASSLGRALNIQYF. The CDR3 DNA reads TGTGCCAGCAGTTTGGGCAGGGCGTTGAACATTCAGTACTTC.

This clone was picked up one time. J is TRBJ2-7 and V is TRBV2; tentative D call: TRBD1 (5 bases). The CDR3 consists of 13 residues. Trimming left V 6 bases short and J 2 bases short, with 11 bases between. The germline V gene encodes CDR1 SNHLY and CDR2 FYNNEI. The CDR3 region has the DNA TGTGCCAGCAGGCAGGACACTCCCTACGAGCAGTACTTC. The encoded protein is CASRQDTPYEQYF.

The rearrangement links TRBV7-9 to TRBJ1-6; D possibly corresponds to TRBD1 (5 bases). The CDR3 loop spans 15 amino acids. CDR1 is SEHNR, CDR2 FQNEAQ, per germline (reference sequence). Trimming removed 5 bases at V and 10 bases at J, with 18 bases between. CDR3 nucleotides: TGTGCCAGCAGCCTGCGGGACGGCCCCGGGTCACCCCTCCACTTT. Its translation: CASSLRDGPGSPLHF.

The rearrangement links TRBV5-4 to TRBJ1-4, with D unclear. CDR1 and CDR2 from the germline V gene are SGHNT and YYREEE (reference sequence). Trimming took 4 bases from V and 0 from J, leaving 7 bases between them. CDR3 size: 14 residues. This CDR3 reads CASSHQATNEKLFF. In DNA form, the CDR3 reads TGTGCCAGCAGCCACCAGGCAACTAATGAAAAACTGTTTTTT.

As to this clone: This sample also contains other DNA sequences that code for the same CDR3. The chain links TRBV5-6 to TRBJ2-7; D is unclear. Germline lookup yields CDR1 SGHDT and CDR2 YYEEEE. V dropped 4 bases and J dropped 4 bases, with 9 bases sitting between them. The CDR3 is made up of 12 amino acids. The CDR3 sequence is CASSLLGYEQYF. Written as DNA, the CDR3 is TGTGCCAGCAGCCTCTTAGGTTACGAGCAGTACTTC.

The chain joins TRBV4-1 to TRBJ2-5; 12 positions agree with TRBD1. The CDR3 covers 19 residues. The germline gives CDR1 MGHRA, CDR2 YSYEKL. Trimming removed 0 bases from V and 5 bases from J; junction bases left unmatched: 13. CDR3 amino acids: CASSQDDVEWDRGPETQYF. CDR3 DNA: TGCGCCAGCAGCCAAGATGATGTGGAGTGGGACAGGGGGCCCGAGACCCAGTACTTC.

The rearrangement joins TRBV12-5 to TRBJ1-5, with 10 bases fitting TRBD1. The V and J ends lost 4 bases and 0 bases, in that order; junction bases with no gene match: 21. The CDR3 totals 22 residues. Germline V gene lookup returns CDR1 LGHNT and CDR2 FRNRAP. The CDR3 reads CASGSSLSSGTGVFYSNQPQHF. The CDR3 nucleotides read TGTGCTAGTGGTTCATCCCTCTCATCCGGGACAGGGGTCTTCTATAGCAATCAGCCCCAGCATTTT.

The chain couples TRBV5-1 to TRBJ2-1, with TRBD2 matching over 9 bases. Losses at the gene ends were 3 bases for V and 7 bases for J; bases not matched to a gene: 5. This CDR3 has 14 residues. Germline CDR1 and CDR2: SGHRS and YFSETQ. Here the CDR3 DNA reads TGCGCCAGCAGCTGGGCTAGCGGGGTTAATGAGCAGTTCTTC. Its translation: CASSWASGVNEQFF.

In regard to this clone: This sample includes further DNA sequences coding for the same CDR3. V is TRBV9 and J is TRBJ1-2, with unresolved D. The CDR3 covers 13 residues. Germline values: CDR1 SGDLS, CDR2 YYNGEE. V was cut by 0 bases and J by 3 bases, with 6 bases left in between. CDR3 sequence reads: CASSVGQDYGYTF. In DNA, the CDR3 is TGTGCCAGCAGCGTAGGGCAGGACTATGGCTACACCTTC.

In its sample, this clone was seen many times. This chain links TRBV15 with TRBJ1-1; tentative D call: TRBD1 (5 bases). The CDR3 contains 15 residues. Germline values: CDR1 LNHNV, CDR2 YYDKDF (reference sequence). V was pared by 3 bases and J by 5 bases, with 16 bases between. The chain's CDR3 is CATSSERGGRTEAFF. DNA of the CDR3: TGTGCCACCAGCAGTGAAAGGGGCGGGAGAACTGAAGCTTTCTTT.

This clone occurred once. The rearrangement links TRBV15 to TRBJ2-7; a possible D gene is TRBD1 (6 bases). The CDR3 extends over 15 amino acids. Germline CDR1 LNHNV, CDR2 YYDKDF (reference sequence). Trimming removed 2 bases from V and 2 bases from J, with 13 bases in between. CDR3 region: CATSRRDRFPYEQYF. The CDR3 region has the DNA TGTGCCACCAGCAGACGTGACAGGTTCCCCTACGAGCAGTACTTC.

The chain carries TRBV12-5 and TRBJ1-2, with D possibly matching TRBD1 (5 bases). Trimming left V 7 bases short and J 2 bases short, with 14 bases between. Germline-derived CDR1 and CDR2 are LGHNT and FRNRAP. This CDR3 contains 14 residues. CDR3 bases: TGTGCTAGTGCCCGGGACGGACTAAACTATGGCTACACCTTC. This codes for CASARDGLNYGYTF. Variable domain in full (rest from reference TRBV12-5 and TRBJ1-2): DARVTQTPRHKVTEMGQEVTMRCQPILGHNTVFWYRQTMMQGLELLAYFRNRAPLDDSGMPKDRFSAEMPDATLATLKIQPSEPRDSAVYFCASARDGLNYGYTFGSGTRLTVV.

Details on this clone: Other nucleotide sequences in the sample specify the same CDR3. CDR3 in DNA: TGTGCCAGCAGCGGGACAGACTCTGGAAACACCATATATTTT. Encoded protein: CASSGTDSGNTIYF. The rearrangement joins TRBV6-6 to TRBJ1-3; TRBD1 agrees at 7 bases. This CDR3 is 14 amino acids long. After removal of 6 bases from V and 0 bases from J, the junction contained 2 bases not matched to a gene. Germline V gene sequence: CDR1 MNHNY, CDR2 SVGAGI (reference sequence).

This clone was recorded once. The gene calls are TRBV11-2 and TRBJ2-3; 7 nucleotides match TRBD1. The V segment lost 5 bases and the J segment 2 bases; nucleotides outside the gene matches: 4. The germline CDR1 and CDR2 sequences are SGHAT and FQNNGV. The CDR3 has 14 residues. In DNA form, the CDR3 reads TGTGCCAGCAGCCGACAGGGACCCACAGATACGCAGTATTTT. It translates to CASSRQGPTDTQYF.

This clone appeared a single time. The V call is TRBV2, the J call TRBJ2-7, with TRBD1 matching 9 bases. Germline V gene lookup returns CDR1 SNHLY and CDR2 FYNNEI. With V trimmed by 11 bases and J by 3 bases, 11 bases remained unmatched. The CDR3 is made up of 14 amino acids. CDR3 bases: TGTGCCTCCCTAAACCGGACAGGGGACTACGAGCAGTACTTC. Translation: CASLNRTGDYEQYF.